This T cell receptor beta chain derives from a study of T cells in Graves' hyperthyroidism and ophthalmopathy. The germline CDR1 and CDR2 sequences are LGHDT and YNNKEL (reference sequence). Trimming pared 2 bases from V and 8 bases from J, leaving 10 bases between. The CDR3 has 13 amino acids. Any patient presenting with uncontrolled infection, other autoimmune disease, pregnancy or lactation was left out. Blood sampling occurred at first hyperthyroidism diagnosis, ahead of any ophthalmopathy symptoms. In this sample, this clonotype turned up a few times. The TCR beta CDR3 regions underwent amplification using RNA transcripts as the source. The HTBI set primed first-round TCR CDR3 RT-PCR. TCRdb redid the calling of the multiplex PCR reads with MiXCR, one entry per CDR3 protein. The data hold more than 550,000 distinct CDR3 sequences, with roughly 20% observed a single time.

Sequenced input: blood. The chain carries TRBV3-1 and TRBJ2-1; D is undetermined. The source of this sequence is a woman in her forties or fifties with Graves' hyperthyroidism that later progressed to Graves' ophthalmopathy. CDR3 sequence (DNA): TGTGCCAGCAGCCAAATCGACCTCTATGAGCAGTTCTTC. Translated: CASSQIDLYEQFF.